This TCR beta chain was sequenced in a study of cytomegalovirus exposure and HLA in healthy donors (dated by TCRdb to the late 2010s). General notes on the study: In an earlier analysis of 450 to 750 of the donors, around 300 Gb of sequence data and 117 million unique TCR beta sequences from about 190 million T cells were reported. A later genetic analysis took genome-wide SNP genotypes for about three fifths of the 666 donors and used that subset as a discovery cohort. On average, 235,054 unique TCR beta nucleotide sequences were sequenced per donor among fewer than 500 genotyped donors of the cohort, with around 19% of those sequences being non-productive. The number of typed donors differed by locus: about 620-640 for A, B, C, DRB1 and DQB1; 522 for DQA1; around 610 for DPA1; and 450 to 480 for DPB1. Roughly 300 gigabases of sequencing data and tens of millions of unique TCR sequences made up an early release that covered 640 HLA-typed donors. A separate validation cohort of 100 to 150 different subjects was used in addition to the roughly 700-subject first cohort. A later analysis re-analyzed previously published TCR beta repertoires from 600 to 850 donors and added high-resolution HLA genotyping to study TCR occurrence patterns. The study aimed to test whether signatures of past pathogen exposure could be identified by cataloging public T cell receptors. All discovery cohort repertoires had been generated using a single sequencing platform. An earlier analysis of fewer than 750 of the donors used high-throughput TCR beta sequencing to judge whether each TCR beta V gene segment behaved as functional or pseudogenic. Both class I and class II loci were covered by HLA typing, at four-digit resolution. High-throughput TCR immunosequencing, statistical association of individual TCRs with disease status, and machine learning were combined to predict cytomegalovirus infection status. Alongside the repertoire data, information on donor age, sex, ethnicity and CMV serostatus was compiled. Several DR-DQ haplotypes were handled as single units for association and clustering because linkage in the cohort was strong. Of the 300 to 500 genotyped donors, 75% to 85% were placed in the genetic ancestry cluster associated with self-reported Caucasian donors. The study used immunosequencing to profile the T cell repertoires of around 600 subjects and linked those repertoires to cytomegalovirus serostatus. In the later analysis, no new phenotypic data were used to find candidate immune exposures; instead, reliance was placed on TCR beta sequences and their occurrence across donors. Here is what the overall study found, with its caveats: A further reported finding was that TCR beta sequences accurately predicted the HLA-A and HLA-B alleles for most subjects in the first cohort. CMV serostatus was the only immune exposure information available for the cohort. It was suggested by the authors that the approach could potentially be generalized to other disease states and immunological phenotypes. Correlated functional status among segregating V segments might be attributable to linkage disequilibrium, but an unknown experimental factor could not be ruled out. Because HLA typing was unavailable for some donors at each locus, only the typed subset was used in association tests. In a later analysis, several top co-occurrence clusters were reported to appear linked to parvovirus B19, influenza, CMV and Epstein-Barr virus. The classifier was reported to diagnose cytomegalovirus status with high specificity and sensitivity in both the original and validation cohorts. Presence/absence analyses assumed roughly uniform sequencing depth across donors, an assumption that may not hold. A later genetic analysis associated a missense DCLRE1C variant with V-gene and J-gene trimming of TCR beta chains, and an independent cohort replicated the association. In an earlier analysis of 587 of the donors, most TCR beta V segments appeared in productive rearrangements about 87% or about 30% of the time, broadly matching IMGT annotations. A later analysis found that TCR association rates varied across HLA loci, with DRB1 alleles showing the most associated TCRs and HLA-C alleles the fewest. While some public TCRs were present in many individuals, most TCR sequences turned up only very rarely across donors. A later analysis found that HLA-associated TCR beta chains were more clonally expanded and had lower generation probabilities than equally common non-associated chains. A total of 150 to 200 TCR beta chains were listed by the study as associated with cytomegalovirus. Roughly 17 rarely observed V segments, including chromosome 9 orphons, were excluded from the earlier analysis of about 600 of the donors because counts were too low. A few of the identified cytomegalovirus-associated TCR beta chains were confirmed in vitro to be specific for cytomegalovirus antigens. Most CMV-associated TCR beta chains appeared to be HLA-restricted in a later analysis, and the HLA associations seemed to be driven largely by CMV exposure. Compared with the approximately 670-donor mean, donors in an Asian-associated ancestry cluster had fewer N-insertions in productive TCRs, according to a later genetic analysis. In a later analysis, around 15,000 TCR beta sequences were associated with specific HLA alleles at a false discovery rate of 0.05. Some IMGT-functional V segments, including TRBV6-2 and TRBV6-3, could not be distinguished by the 87-base-pair reads and were therefore excluded. This cohort had only TCR beta chains sequenced, and the lack of alpha or paired-chain data limited which features could be detected. A cluster of highly shared sequence variants was judged likely to be a technical artifact of the sequencing pipeline. When HLA alleles, especially DR and DQ, strongly co-occurred, attributing TCR associations to individual alleles was difficult.

At the junction V is shortened by 5 bases and J by 0 bases, with 10 bases in between. CDR1 SQVTM and CDR2 ANQGSEA were looked up in the germline V gene. Reading from cysteine to phenylalanine, the CDR3 counts 13 amino acids. Just the 39-base CDR3 DNA is kept, in frame starting at base 1. The cohort comprised more than 550 healthy bone marrow donors. All cohort members were sampled while nominally healthy, although unrecorded immune exposures were likely present. The donor was CMV seropositive and belonged to the group of 250 to 300 seropositive cohort members. A peripheral blood sample was provided by each donor, and peripheral blood mononuclear cells were used for TCR beta sequencing. The Qiagen DNeasy Blood Extraction Kit was used to extract genomic DNA from the blood cell samples. Library generation was performed with the immunoSEQ multiplex PCR assay. For the multiplex PCR, a mixture combining 60 forward primers for TCR Vbeta segments and 13 reverse primers for TCR Jbeta segments was used. The CDR3 region of rearranged TCR beta genes was amplified from genomic DNA with a multiplex PCR assay. The amplified TCR beta libraries were sequenced on the Illumina HiSeq System as 87-base-pair reads. The source study handled its data this way. A later analysis counted 75 million to 100 million unique TCR beta chains across the 666 repertoires, and some 11 million of these chains were shared by at least two donors. Raw reads were error-corrected and collapsed into unique sequences with a nearest-neighbor algorithm that merged closely related sequences to remove PCR and sequencing errors. To assign V, D and J gene segments, CDR3 sequences were aligned to IMGT reference sequences. For a sequence to be retained, a match of at least six nucleotides to both a V gene segment and a J gene segment was required. Rearrangements were called productive when the CDR3 lacked stop codons and stayed in frame with V and J; all others were non-productive. CDR3 was defined by IMGT convention, running from the second conserved V-encoded cysteine to the conserved J-encoded phenylalanine. The earlier analysis of about 560 of the donors excluded any sequence lacking an unambiguous match to a single V gene segment. An earlier analysis of fewer than 750 of the donors called V segments functional above 56.7% productive rearrangements and segregating when the between-donor standard deviation exceeded 5%. A statistical classification framework was built to diagnose cytomegalovirus status from the catalog of TCR beta chain sequences. V and J gene assignment, in a later analysis, came from comparing TCR nucleotide sequences with IMGT/GENE-DB human TR gene sequences. A later analysis assigned CDR3 sequences and most-parsimonious VDJ recombination scenarios with the TCRdist pipeline. A later analysis defined each TCR beta chain by its CDR3 amino acid sequence plus V-gene family, and excluded reads lacking a unique V-gene family. A later analysis removed roughly 590 highly shared, low-generation-probability nucleotide sequences to deal with suspected cross-contamination and a sequencing artifact. A later analysis calculated a clonal expansion index for each public chain from normalized within-repertoire ranks of inferred template counts. In a later analysis, generation probabilities were computed using a VDJ recombination model fitted to out-of-frame rearrangements, and the results were checked against IGoR. Hypergeometric tests were used in a later analysis to score TCR-TCR, TCR-HLA and TCR-CMV co-occurrence, with a repertoire-size bias correction applied to the TCR pairs. False discovery rates were estimated in a later analysis by permuting HLA or CMV assignments 20 times. In a later analysis, co-occurring TCRs were grouped using DBSCAN, and TCRdist sequence similarity was added for clustering within HLA-allele-positive subsets. Co-occurrence clustering excluded repertoires with fewer than 30,000 or more than 120,000 public chains, plus five with anomalous nucleotide sharing. As stored in TCRdb, this immuneACCESS dataset retains in-frame rearrangements with V and J assigned. A fraction of the clones does not appear; measured against another copy, unresolved V genes explain less than half of the discrepancy, and the remainder lacks a known reason. V and J calls and clone size are copied from that table; D and trimming were computed from the DNA. The table for this sample shows roughly 220,000 clones. The top ten clonotypes cover roughly 1.1% of the sample.

Comments on this clone: Its antigen specificity is not known.

The sequence came from a girl aged 2 to 10 in good health and CMV-seropositive. The chain links TRBV29-1 with TRBJ1-1; the best D guess is TRBD1, with 6 bases matching. The sequenced material came from PBMCs. The CDR3 amino acid sequence is: CSVLGHLNTEAFF. The base sequence is TGCAGCGTTCTGGGACATCTGAACACTGAAGCTTTCTTT.